The clone carrying this TCR beta chain was detected ten times or more. Its antigen is not known. This record comes from a study of T cells in Graves' hyperthyroidism and ophthalmopathy. Study as a whole: Peripheral blood draws took place at initial diagnosis, ahead of any treatment.

Amplification targeted TCR beta CDR3 regions from RNA transcripts. During a first-round RT-PCR of the TCR CDR3, the HTBI primer set was used. TCRdb passed the multiplex PCR reads through MiXCR, listing each CDR3 protein once. This table has hundreds of thousands of distinct CDR3 sequences, under 45% appearing once. Whole-study findings and limits: Blood also held most thyroid clonotypes expanded beyond 0.001.

Every diagnosis used clinical symptoms, serum thyroxine and TRAb, thyroid ultrasound and orbital computed tomography. The CDR3 loop spans 10 amino acids. CDR1 SQVTM and CDR2 ANQGSEA come from the germline V gene. V dropped 6 bases and J dropped 6 bases, with 5 bases sitting between them. This clonotype was obtained from a middle-aged woman with Graves' hyperthyroidism. Input material: blood. The chain combines TRBV29-1 with TRBJ1-4; no clear D. The CDR3 loop is CSVWYEKLFF. The CDR3 DNA reads as TGCAGCGTCTGGTATGAAAAACTGTTTTTT.